These T cell receptor beta chains were read from a single sample in a study of CD8+CD57+ T cells in acquired aplastic anemia. MiXCR was run by TCRdb on the reads, yielding one entry per CDR3 protein. Of 150,000 to 200,000 distinct CDR3 sequences in the sample, around half are singletons; the top ten hold roughly 30%. The specimen sequenced was sorted CD4+, CD8+, or CD8+CD57+ T cells (not recorded which) from PBMCs. These receptor sequences come from a human donor with aplastic anemia. Each CDR3 is given with its conserved first and last residue. The D gene is left open where the match is weak. Size values are once, few and many counts, or a class for expanded clones, and some rows have none.

J gene | D gene | clone size | V gene | CDR3 DNA | CDR3 protein
TRBJ2-4 | - | - | TRBV10-2 | TGCGCCAGCAGTGAGTATTCTAACGGAAAAGCGCACTTC | CASSEYSNGKAHF
TRBJ2-1 | TRBD2 | - | TRBV2 | TGTGCCAGCAGTGCTACTAGCGGGGGGGCGAGGAATGAGCAGTTCTTC | CASSATSGGARNEQFF
TRBJ1-2 | TRBD1 | - | TRBV19 | TGTGCCAGTAGCCGACAGGGTGTAGTCTATGGCTACACCTTC | CASSRQGVVYGYTF
TRBJ1-2 | - | - | TRBV15 | TGTGCCACCAGCAGAGACATGGATGGCTATGGCTACACCTTC | CATSRDMDGYGYTF
TRBJ2-7 | - | few | TRBV2 | TGTGCCAGCAGTGACGCGGCAGGGATCCCCTACGAGCAGTACTTC | CASSDAAGIPYEQYF
TRBJ1-4 | - | few | TRBV5-5 | TGTGCCAGCAGCTTGGGGTTTCAGGGCCCGAATGAAAAACTGTTTTTT | CASSLGFQGPNEKLFF
TRBJ1-4 | - | - | TRBV15 | TGTGCCACCAGCAGAAACAGTGCAACTAATGGAAAACTGTTTTTT | CATSRNSATNGKLFF
TRBJ1-1 | - | - | TRBV3-1 | TGTGCCAGCAGCCAAGATCTAGCCATCAGTCGAGCTTTCTTT | CASSQDLAISRAFF
TRBJ2-7 | TRBD2 | few | TRBV7-2 | TGTGCCAGCAGTTCTAGCGGGGCCTACGAGCAGTACTTC | CASSSSGAYEQYF
TRBJ2-1 | TRBD2 | - | TRBV2 | TGTGCCAGCAAGGCGGGAGACTACAATGAGCAGTTCTTC | CASKAGDYNEQFF